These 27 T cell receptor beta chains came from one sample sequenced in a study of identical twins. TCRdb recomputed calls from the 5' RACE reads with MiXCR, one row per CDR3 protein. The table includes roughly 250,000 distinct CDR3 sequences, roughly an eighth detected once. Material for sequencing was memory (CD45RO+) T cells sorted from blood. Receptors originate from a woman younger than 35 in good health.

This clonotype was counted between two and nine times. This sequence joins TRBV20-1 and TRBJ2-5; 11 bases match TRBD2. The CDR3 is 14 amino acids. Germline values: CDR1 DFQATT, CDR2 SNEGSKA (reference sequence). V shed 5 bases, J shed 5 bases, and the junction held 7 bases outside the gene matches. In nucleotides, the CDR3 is TGCAGTGCTGGTAGCGGGAGGGCCAGGGAGACCCAGTACTTC. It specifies CSAGSGRARETQYF.

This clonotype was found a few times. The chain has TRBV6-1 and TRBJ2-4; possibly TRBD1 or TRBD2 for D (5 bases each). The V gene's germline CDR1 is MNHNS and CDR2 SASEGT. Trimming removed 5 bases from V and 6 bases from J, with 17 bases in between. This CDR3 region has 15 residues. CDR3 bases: TGTGCCAGCAGTAAAGATCCGGGGCCGATAAACATTCAGTACTTC. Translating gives CASSKDPGPINIQYF.

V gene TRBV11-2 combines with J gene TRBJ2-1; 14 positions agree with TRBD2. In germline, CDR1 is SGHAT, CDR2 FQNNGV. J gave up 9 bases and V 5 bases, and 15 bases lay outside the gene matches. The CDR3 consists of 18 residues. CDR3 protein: CASSQFPPGLAGVVEQFF. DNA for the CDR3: TGTGCCAGCAGCCAATTCCCGCCGGGACTAGCGGGAGTAGTTGAGCAGTTCTTC.

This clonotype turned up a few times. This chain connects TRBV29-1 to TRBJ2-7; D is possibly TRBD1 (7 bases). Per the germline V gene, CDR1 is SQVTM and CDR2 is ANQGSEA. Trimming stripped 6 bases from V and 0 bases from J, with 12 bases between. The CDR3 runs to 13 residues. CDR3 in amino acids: CSVRQGGSYEQYF. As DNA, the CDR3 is TGCAGCGTCCGACAGGGAGGCTCCTACGAGCAGTACTTC.

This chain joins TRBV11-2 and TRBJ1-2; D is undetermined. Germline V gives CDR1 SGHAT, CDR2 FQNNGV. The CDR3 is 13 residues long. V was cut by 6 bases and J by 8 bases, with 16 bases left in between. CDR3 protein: CASSALGRRGYTF. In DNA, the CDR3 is TGTGCCAGCAGTGCCCTCGGACGTAGAGGCTACACCTTC.

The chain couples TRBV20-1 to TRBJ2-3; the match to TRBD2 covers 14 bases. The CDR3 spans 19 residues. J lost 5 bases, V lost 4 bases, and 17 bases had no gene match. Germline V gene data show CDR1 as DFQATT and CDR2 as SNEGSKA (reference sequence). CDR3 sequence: CSATEPRTSGGTGRDTQYF. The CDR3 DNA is TGCAGTGCTACCGAGCCCCGGACTAGCGGGGGGACCGGGCGAGATACGCAGTATTTT.

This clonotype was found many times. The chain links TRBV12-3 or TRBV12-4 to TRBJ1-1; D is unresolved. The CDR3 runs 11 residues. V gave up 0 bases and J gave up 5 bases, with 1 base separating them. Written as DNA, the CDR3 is TGTGCCAGCAGTTTAGCTACTGAAGCTTTCTTT. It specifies CASSLATEAFF.

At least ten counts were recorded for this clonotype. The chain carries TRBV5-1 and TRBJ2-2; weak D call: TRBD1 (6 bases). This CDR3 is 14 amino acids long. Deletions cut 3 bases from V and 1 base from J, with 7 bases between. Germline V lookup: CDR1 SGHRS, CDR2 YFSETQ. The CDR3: CASSSTGNTGELFF. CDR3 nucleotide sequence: TGCGCCAGCAGCTCGACAGGGAACACCGGGGAGCTGTTTTTT.

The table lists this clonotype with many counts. The CDR3 protein is CASSRRGDSYNEQFF. The CDR3 DNA reads as TGCGCCAGCAGCCGTCGGGGGGACTCCTACAATGAGCAGTTCTTC. V gene TRBV5-1 combines with J gene TRBJ2-1, with 7 bases lining up with TRBD2. Germline V lookup: CDR1 SGHRS, CDR2 YFSETQ. J lost 0 bases, V lost 4 bases, and 4 bases had no gene match. The CDR3 length is 15 residues.

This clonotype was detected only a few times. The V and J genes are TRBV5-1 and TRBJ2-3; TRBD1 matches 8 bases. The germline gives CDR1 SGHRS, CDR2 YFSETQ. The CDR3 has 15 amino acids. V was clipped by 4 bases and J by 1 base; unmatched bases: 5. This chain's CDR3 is CASSPQGAGTDTQYF. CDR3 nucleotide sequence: TGCGCCAGCAGCCCCCAGGGGGCCGGCACAGATACGCAGTATTTT.

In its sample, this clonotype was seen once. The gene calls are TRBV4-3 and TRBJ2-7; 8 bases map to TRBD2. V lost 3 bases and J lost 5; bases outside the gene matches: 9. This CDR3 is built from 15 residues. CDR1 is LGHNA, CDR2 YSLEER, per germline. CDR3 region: CASSHIKRERHEQYF. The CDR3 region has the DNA TGCGCCAGCAGCCATATTAAGCGGGAGCGCCACGAGCAGTACTTC.

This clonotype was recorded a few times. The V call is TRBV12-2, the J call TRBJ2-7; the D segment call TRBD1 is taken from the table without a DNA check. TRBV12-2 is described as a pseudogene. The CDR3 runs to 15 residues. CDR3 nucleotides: TGTGCAAGTCGCTTACCGGACAGTAAGGCCTACGAGCAGTACTTC. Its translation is CASRLPDSKAYEQYF.

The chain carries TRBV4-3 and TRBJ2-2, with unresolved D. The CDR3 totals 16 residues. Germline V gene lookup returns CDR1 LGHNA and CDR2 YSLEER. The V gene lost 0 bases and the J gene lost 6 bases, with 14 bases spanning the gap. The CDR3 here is CASSQDHSQYAGELFF. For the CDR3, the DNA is TGCGCCAGCAGCCAAGATCATTCACAGTATGCCGGGGAGCTGTTTTTT.

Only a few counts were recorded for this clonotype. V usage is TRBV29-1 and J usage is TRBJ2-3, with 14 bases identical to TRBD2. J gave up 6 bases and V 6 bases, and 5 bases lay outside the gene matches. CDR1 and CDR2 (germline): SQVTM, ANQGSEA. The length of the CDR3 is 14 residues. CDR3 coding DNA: TGCAGCGTCGGACTAGCGGGAGGATGGGATACGCAGTATTTT. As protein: CSVGLAGGWDTQYF.

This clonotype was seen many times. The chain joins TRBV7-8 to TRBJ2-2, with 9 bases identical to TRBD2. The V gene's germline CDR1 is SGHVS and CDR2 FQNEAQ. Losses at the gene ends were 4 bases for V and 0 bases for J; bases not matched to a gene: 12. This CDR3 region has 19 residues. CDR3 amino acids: CASSSGTSSLLANTGELFF. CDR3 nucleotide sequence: TGTGCCAGCAGCTCCGGGACTAGCTCACTACTCGCGAACACCGGGGAGCTGTTTTTT.

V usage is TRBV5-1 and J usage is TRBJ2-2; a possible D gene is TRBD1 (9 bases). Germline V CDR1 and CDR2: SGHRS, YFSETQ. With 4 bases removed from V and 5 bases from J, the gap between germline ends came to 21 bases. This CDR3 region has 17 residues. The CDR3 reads CASSPISGTGYTGELFF. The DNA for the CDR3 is TGCGCCAGCAGCCCAATTAGCGGGACAGGGTATACCGGGGAGCTGTTTTTT.

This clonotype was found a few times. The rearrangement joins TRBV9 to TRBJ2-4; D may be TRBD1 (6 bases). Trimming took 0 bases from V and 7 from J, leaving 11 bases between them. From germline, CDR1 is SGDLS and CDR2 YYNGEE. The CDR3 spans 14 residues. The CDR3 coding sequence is TGTGCCAGCAGCGTAGGAGGGCAGGGGAACATTCAGTACTTC. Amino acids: CASSVGGQGNIQYF.

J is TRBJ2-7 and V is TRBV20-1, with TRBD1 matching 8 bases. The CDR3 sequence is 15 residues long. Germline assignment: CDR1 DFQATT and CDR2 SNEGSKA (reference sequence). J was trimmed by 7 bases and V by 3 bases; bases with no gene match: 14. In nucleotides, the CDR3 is TGCAGTGCTAGGGCCCGGGACAGGTCATGGGGGGAGCAGTACTTC. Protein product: CSARARDRSWGEQYF.

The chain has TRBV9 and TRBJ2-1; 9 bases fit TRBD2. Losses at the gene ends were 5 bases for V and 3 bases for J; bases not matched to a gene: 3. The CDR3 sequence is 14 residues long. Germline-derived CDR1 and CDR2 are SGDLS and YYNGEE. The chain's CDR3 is CASSNSGGYNEQFF. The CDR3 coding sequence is TGTGCCAGCAGTAATAGCGGGGGCTACAATGAGCAGTTCTTC.

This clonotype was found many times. Written as DNA, the CDR3 is TGCAGCGTTGAGCCCCAGCGGGGGGCGCGTATTCAGTACTTC. Its translation: CSVEPQRGARIQYF. The J gene is TRBJ2-4, the V gene TRBV29-1; TRBD2 matches at 9 bases. Unmatched junction bases numbered 10, after V lost 3 bases and J lost 10 bases. CDR3 length equals 14 residues. CDR1 is SQVTM, CDR2 ANQGSEA, per germline.

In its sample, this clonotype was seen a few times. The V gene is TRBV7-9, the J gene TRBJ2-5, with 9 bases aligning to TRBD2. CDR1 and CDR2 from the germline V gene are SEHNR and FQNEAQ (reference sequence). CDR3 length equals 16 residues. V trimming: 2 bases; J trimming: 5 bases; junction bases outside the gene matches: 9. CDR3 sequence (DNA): TGTGCCAGCAGCTTAAGGAAGGGACTAGCCGGGGAGACCCAGTACTTC. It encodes CASSLRKGLAGETQYF.

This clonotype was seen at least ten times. The CDR3 loop reads CATSSFGAPDTQYF. For the CDR3, the DNA is TGTGCCACCAGCTCTTTCGGAGCGCCAGATACGCAGTATTTT. The V and J genes are TRBV24-1 and TRBJ2-3; D gene ambiguous. The V gene lost 7 bases and the J gene lost 4 bases, with 14 bases spanning the gap. The CDR3 is 14 residues long. From germline, CDR1 is KGHDR and CDR2 SFDVKD.

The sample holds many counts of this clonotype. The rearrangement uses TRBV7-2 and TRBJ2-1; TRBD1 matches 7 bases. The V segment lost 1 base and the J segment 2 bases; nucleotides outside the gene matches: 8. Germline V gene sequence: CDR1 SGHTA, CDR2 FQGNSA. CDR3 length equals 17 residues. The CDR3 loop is CASSLGYRGSTYNEQFF. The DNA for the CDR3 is TGTGCCAGCAGCTTAGGTTACAGGGGATCTACCTACAATGAGCAGTTCTTC.

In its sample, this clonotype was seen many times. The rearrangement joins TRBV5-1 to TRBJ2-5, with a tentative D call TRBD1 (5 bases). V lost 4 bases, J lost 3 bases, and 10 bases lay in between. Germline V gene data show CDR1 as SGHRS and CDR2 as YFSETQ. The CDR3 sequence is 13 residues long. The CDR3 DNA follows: TGCGCCAGCAGCCCAGACAGCGAAGAGACCCAGTACTTC. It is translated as CASSPDSEETQYF.

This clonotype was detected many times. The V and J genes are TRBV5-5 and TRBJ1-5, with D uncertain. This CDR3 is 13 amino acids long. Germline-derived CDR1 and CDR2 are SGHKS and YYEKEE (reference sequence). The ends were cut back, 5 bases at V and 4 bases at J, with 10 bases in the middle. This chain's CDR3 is CASSRTVNQPQHF. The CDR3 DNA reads TGTGCCAGCAGTCGGACTGTGAATCAGCCCCAGCATTTT.

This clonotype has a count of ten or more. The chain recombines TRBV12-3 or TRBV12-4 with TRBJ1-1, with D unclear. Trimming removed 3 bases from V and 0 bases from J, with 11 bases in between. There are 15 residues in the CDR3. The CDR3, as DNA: TGTGCCAGCAGTTTTCGTACGGTTATGAACACTGAAGCTTTCTTT. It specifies CASSFRTVMNTEAFF.

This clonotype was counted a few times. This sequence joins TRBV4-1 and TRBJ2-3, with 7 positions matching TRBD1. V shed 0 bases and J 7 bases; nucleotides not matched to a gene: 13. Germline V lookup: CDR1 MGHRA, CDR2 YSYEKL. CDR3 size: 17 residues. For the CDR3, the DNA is TGCGCCAGCAGCCAAGACATGGGACAGAACTTGCACCATACGCAGTATTTT. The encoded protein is CASSQDMGQNLHHTQYF.